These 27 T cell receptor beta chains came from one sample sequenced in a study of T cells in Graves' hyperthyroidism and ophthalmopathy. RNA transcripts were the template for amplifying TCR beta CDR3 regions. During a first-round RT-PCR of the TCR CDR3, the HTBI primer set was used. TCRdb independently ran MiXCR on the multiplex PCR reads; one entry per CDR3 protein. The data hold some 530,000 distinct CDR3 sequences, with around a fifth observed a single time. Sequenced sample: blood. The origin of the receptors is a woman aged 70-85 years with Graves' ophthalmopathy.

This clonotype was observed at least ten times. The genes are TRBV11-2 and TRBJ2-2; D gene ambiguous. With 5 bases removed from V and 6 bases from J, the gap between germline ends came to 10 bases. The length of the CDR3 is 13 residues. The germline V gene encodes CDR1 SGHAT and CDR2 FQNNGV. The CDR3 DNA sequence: TGTGCCAGCAGCGTATTAACGGCCGGGGAGCTGTTTTTT. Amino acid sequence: CASSVLTAGELFF.

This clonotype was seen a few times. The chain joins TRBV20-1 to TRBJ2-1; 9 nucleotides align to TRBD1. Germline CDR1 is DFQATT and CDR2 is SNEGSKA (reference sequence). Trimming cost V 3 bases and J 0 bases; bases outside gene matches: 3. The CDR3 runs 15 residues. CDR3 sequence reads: CSARGQGNSYNEQFF. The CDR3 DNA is TGCAGTGCTAGGGGACAGGGAAACTCCTACAATGAGCAGTTCTTC.

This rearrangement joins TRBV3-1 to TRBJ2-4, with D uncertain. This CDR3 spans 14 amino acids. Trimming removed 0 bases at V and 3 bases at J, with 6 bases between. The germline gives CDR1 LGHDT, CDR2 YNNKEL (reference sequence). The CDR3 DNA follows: TGTGCCAGCAGCCAAGATGTGGGCAAAAACATTCAGTACTTC. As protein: CASSQDVGKNIQYF.

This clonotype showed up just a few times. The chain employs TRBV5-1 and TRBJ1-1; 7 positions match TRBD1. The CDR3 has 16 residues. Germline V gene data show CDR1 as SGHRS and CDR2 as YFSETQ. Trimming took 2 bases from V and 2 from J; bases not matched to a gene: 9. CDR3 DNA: TGCGCCAGCAGCTTCGTACAGGGGAGTAGAAACACTGAAGCTTTCTTT. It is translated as CASSFVQGSRNTEAFF.

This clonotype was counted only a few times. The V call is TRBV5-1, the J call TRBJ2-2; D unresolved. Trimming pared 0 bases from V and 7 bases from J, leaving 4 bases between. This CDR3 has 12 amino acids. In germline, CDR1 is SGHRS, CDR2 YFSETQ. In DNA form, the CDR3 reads TGCGCCAGCAGCTTGGGACACGGGGAGCTGTTTTTT. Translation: CASSLGHGELFF.

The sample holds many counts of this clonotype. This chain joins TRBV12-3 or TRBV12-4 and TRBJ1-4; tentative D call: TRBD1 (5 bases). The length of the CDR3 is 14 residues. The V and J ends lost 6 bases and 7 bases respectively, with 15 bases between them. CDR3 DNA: TGTGCCAGCAGCCCCTCGGGGCGGGGTGAAAAACTGTTTTTT. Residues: CASSPSGRGEKLFF.

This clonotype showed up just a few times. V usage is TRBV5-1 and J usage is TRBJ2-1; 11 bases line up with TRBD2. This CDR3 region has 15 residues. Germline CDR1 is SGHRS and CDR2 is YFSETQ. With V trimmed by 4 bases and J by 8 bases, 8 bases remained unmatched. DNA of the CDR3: TGCGCCAGCAGCCGGACTAGCGGGCAGAGGGATGAGCAGTTCTTC. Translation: CASSRTSGQRDEQFF.

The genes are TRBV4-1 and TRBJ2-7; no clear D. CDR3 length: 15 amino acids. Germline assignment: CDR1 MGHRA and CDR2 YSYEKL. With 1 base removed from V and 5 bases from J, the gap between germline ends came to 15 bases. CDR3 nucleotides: TGCGCCAGCAGCCAAGTTTCCGCCCAGCAGAACGAGCAGTACTTC. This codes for CASSQVSAQQNEQYF.

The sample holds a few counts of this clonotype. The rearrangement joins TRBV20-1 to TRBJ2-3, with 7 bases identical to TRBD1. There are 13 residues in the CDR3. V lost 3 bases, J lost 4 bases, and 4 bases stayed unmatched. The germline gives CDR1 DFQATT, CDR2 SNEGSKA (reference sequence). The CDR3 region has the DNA TGCAGTGCTAGGACAGGGAGTCCAGATACGCAGTATTTT. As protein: CSARTGSPDTQYF.

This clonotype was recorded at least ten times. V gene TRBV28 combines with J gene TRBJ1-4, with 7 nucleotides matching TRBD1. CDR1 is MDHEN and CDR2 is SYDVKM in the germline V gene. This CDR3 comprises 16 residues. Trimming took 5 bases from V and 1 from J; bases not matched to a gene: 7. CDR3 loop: CASSKRGLGTNEKLFF. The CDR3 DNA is TGTGCCAGCAGTAAAAGGGGGCTTGGAACTAATGAAAAACTGTTTTTT.

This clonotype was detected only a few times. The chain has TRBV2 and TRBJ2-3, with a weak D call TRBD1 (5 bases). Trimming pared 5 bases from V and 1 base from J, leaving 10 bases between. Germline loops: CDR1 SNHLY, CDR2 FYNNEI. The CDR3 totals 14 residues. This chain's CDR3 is CASSQQARTDTQYF. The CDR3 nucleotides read TGTGCCAGCAGTCAACAGGCGCGCACAGATACGCAGTATTTT. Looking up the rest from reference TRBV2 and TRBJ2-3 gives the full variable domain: EPEVTQTPSHQVTQMGQEVILRCVPISNHLYFYWYRQILGQKVEFLVSFYNNEISEKSEIFDDQFSVERPDGSNFTLKIRSTKLEDSAMYFCASSQQARTDTQYFGPGTRLTVL.

The CDR3 sequence: CSASAGPMLPQHF. CDR3 sequence (DNA): TGCAGTGCTAGTGCTGGCCCAATGCTACCCCAGCATTTT. V and J are TRBV20-1 and TRBJ1-5; no clear D gene. The CDR3 totals 13 residues. V gave up 3 bases and J gave up 10 bases, with 16 bases separating them. The germline gives CDR1 DFQATT, CDR2 SNEGSKA (reference sequence).

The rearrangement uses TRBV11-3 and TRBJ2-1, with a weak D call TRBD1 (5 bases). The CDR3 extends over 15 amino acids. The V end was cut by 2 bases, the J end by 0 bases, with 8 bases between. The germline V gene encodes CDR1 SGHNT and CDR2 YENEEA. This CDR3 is CASSLRGNSYNEQFF. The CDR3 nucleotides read TGTGCCAGCAGCTTAAGGGGTAACTCCTACAATGAGCAGTTCTTC.

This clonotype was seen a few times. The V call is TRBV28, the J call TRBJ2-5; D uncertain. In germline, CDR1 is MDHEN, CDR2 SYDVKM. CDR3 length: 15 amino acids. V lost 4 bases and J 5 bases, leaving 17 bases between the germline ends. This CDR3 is CASSSDVSGWETQYF. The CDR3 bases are TGTGCCAGCAGTTCGGACGTTTCCGGATGGGAGACCCAGTACTTC.

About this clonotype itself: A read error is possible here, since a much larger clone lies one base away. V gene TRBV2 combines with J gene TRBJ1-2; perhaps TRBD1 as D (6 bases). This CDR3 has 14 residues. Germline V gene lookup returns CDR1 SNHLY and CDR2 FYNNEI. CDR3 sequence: CASSEAQGSYGHTF. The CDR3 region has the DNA TGTGCCAGCAGTGAAGCACAGGGTAGCTATGGCCACACCTTC.

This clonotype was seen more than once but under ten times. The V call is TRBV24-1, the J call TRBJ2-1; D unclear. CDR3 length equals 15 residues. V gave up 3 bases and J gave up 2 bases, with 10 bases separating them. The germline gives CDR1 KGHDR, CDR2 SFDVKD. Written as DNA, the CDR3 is TGTGCCACCAGTGATCCCCGGTTCACCTACAATGAGCAGTTCTTC. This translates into CATSDPRFTYNEQFF.

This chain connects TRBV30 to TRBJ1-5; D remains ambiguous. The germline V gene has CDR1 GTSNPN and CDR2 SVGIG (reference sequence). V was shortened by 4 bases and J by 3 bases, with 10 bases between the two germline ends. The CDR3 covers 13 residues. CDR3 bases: TGTGCCTGGACCGCCGGTTTCAATCAGCCCCAGCATTTT. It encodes CAWTAGFNQPQHF.

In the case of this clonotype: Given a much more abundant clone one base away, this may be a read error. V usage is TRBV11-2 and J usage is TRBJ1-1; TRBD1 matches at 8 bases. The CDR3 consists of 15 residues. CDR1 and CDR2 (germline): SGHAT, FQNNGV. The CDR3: CASSLARQGHTKAFF. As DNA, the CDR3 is TGTGCCAGCAGCTTAGCCAGACAGGGGCACACTAAAGCTTTCTTT.

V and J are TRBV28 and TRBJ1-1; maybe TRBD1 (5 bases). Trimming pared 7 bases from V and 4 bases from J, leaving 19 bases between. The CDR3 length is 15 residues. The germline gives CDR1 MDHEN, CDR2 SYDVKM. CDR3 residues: CASTLFGAGITEAFF. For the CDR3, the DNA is TGTGCCAGCACCCTATTCGGGGCAGGGATCACTGAAGCTTTCTTT. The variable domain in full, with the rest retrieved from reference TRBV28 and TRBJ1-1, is DVKVTQSSRYLVKRTGEKVFLECVQDMDHENMFWYRQDPGLGLRLIYFSYDVKMKEKGDIPEGYSVSREKKERFSLILESASTNQTSMYLCASTLFGAGITEAFFGQGTRLTVV.

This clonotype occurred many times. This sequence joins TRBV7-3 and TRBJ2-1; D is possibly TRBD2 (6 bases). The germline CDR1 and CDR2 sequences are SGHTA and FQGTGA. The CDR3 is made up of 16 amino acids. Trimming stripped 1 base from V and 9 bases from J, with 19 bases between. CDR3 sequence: CASSLIPGVGASEQFF. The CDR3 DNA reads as TGTGCCAGCAGCTTAATTCCGGGAGTCGGAGCGAGTGAGCAGTTCTTC. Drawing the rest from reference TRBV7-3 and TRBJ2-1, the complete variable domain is GAGVSQTPSNKVTEKGKYVELRCDPISGHTALYWYRQSLGQGPEFLIYFQGTGAADDSGLPNDRFFAVRPEGSVSTLKIQRTERGDSAVYLCASSLIPGVGASEQFFGPGTRLTVL.

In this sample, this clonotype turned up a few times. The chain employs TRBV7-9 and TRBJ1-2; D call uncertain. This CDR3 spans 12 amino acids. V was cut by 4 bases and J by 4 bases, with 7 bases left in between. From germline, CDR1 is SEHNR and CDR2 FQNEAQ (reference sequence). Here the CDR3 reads CASSSDVYGYTF. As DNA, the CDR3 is TGTGCCAGCAGCTCCGACGTCTATGGCTACACCTTC.

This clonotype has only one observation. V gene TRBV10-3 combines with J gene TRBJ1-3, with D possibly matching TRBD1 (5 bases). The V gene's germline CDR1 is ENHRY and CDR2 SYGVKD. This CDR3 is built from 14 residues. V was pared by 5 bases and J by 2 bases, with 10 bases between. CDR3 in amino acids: CAISPGTPGNTIYF. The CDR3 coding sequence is TGTGCCATCAGTCCAGGGACGCCTGGAAACACCATATATTTT.

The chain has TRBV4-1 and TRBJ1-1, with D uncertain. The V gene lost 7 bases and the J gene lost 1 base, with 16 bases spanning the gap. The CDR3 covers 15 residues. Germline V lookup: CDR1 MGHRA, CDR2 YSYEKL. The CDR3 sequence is CASKPLRAKNTEAFF. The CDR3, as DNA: TGCGCCAGCAAACCCCTTAGGGCGAAGAACACTGAAGCTTTCTTT.

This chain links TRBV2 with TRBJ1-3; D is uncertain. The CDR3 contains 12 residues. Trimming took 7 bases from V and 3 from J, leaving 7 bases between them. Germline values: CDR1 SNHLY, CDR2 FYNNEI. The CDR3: CASIGDGNTIYF. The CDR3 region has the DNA TGTGCCAGCATTGGGGATGGAAACACCATATATTTT.

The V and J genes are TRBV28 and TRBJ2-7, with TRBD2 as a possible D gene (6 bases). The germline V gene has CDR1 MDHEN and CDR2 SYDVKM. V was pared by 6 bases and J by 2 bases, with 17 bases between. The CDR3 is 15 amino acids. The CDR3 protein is CASRRGGLTPYEQYF. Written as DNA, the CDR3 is TGTGCCAGCAGAAGGGGTGGACTAACCCCCTACGAGCAGTACTTC. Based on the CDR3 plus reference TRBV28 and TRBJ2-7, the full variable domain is DVKVTQSSRYLVKRTGEKVFLECVQDMDHENMFWYRQDPGLGLRLIYFSYDVKMKEKGDIPEGYSVSREKKERFSLILESASTNQTSMYLCASRRGGLTPYEQYFGPGTRLTVT.

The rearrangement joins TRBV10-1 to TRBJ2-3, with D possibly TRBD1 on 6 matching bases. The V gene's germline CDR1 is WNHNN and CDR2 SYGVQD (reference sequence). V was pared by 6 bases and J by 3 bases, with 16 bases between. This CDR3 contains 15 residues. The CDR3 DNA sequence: TGCGCCAGCAGCTTGGCAGGGGAAGAGACAGATACGCAGTATTTT. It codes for CASSLAGEETDTQYF.

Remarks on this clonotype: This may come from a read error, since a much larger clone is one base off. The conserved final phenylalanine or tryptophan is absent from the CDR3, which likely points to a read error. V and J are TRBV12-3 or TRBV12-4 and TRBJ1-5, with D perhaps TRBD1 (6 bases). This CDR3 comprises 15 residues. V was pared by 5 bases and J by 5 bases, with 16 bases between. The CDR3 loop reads CASSKIQGRYQPQHL. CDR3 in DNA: TGTGCCAGCAGTAAAATACAGGGACGGTATCAGCCCCAGCATCTT.